One sample yielded the 9 T cell receptor beta chains listed below, sequenced in a study of technical replicates of blood from a few donors. Using immunoSEQ multiplex PCR, the repertoire was profiled, and TCRdb retains in-frame clones only, with some absent. The sample includes about 76,000 clones, approximately 86% of them seen just once. The sample consisted of PBMCs. The receptor source for this set is a human donor in good health. Some clones in this sample may be carry-over from other donors' samples.

Regarding this clone: Other nucleotide sequences from this sample produce the same CDR3. The chain is built from TRBV9 and TRBJ2-5; no clear D. The CDR3 is 13 amino acids. V was clipped by 0 bases and J by 1 base, with 4 bases between them. The germline CDR1 and CDR2 sequences are SGDLS and YYNGEE. The CDR3 region is CASSVGLQETQYF. The CDR3 DNA reads TGTGCCAGCAGCGTAGGGCTCCAAGAGACCCAGTACTTC.

V usage is TRBV11-2 and J usage is TRBJ1-2; D is undetermined. V shed 1 base and J shed 8 bases, with 8 bases lying between them. This CDR3 comprises 12 residues. Germline V CDR1 and CDR2: SGHAT, FQNNGV. Written as DNA, the CDR3 is TGTGCCAGCAGCTTAGGGGGAGGGGGCTACACCTTC. It yields the protein CASSLGGGGYTF.

The J gene is TRBJ2-1, the V gene TRBV5-4; no firm D call. This CDR3 is 11 amino acids long. Germline lookup yields CDR1 SGHNT and CDR2 YYREEE (reference sequence). Deletions cut 2 bases from V and 7 bases from J, with 4 bases between. CDR3 DNA: TGTGCCAGCAGCTTCCAGAATGAGCAGTTCTTC. Amino acids: CASSFQNEQFF.

The V gene is TRBV5-1, the J gene TRBJ1-4; 10 bases fit TRBD1. V lost 0 bases and J lost 1; bases outside the gene matches: 3. Germline V CDR1 and CDR2: SGHRS, YFSETQ. The CDR3 spans 17 residues. CDR3 sequence: CASSLEGQGRTNEKLFF. DNA for the CDR3: TGCGCCAGCAGCTTGGAGGGACAGGGGAGAACTAATGAAAAACTGTTTTTT. Variable domain in full (rest from reference TRBV5-1 and TRBJ1-4): KAGVTQTPRYLIKTRGQQVTLSCSPISGHRSVSWYQQTPGQGLQFLFEYFSETQRNKGNFPGRFSGRQFSNSRSEMNVSTLELGDSALYLCASSLEGQGRTNEKLFFGSGTQLSVL.

The chain couples TRBV10-3 to TRBJ2-1; TRBD1 is a possible D gene (5 bases). Germline CDR1 and CDR2: ENHRY and SYGVKD. V lost 11 bases and J lost 5, with 13 bases in between. The length of the CDR3 is 12 residues. The CDR3 sequence is CAYGAGNNEQFF. CDR3 coding DNA: TGTGCCTATGGGGCAGGCAACAATGAGCAGTTCTTC.

This clone was found a few times. The chain has TRBV5-1 and TRBJ2-1; 9 bases map to TRBD1. V shed 5 bases and J 6 bases; nucleotides not matched to a gene: 12. CDR1 is SGHRS, CDR2 YFSETQ, per germline. The CDR3 has 16 amino acids. CDR3 coding DNA: TGCGCCAGCAGGCAAATACCGGGACAGGGTCCCAATGAGCAGTTCTTC. Translating gives CASRQIPGQGPNEQFF.

This clone was observed a single time. The chain couples TRBV11-2 to TRBJ2-3; 8 nucleotides match TRBD2. This CDR3 spans 17 amino acids. Losses at the gene ends were 4 bases for V and 2 bases for J; bases not matched to a gene: 11. Germline CDR1 is SGHAT and CDR2 is FQNNGV. This CDR3 is CASSSRGAGDPTDTQYF. The DNA of the CDR3 is TGTGCCAGCAGCTCCCGCGGAGCGGGAGACCCCACAGATACGCAGTATTTT.

V usage is TRBV6-6 and J usage is TRBJ2-7; TRBD2 is a possible D gene (5 bases). Germline CDR1 reads MNHNY; CDR2 reads SVGAGI (reference sequence). The V end lost 10 bases, the J end lost 5 bases, and 12 bases lay between the germline ends. The CDR3 spans 11 residues. CDR3 loop: CATTLGNEQYF. The CDR3 nucleotides read TGTGCCACCACACTAGGGAACGAGCAGTACTTC.

V is TRBV6-5 and J is TRBJ2-1; a weak D match, TRBD1 (6 bases). CDR1 is MNHEY and CDR2 is SVGAGI in the germline V gene. Trimming stripped 0 bases from V and 8 bases from J, with 8 bases between. CDR3 length: 13 residues. In DNA form, the CDR3 reads TGTGCCAGCAGTTACTCGAGGGGGTATGAGCAGTTCTTC. This codes for CASSYSRGYEQFF.